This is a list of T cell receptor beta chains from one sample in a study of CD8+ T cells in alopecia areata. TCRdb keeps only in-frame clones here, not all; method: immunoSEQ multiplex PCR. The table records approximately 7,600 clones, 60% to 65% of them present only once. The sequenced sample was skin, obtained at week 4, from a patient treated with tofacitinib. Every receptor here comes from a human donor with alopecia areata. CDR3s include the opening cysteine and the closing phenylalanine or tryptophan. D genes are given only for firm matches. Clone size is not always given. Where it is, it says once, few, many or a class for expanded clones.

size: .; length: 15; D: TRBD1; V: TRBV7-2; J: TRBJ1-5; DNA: TGTGCCAGCAGCTTCGAGGACAGGGACAATCAGCCCCAGCATTTT; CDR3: CASSFEDRDNQPQHF
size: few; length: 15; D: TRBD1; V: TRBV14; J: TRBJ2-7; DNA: TGTGCCAGCAGCCAGACAGGGGGAGGAAGTTACGAGCAGTACTTC; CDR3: CASSQTGGGSYEQYF
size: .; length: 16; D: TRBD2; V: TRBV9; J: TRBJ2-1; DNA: TGTGCCAGCAGCGTAGGACTAGCGGGAGGGTACAATGAGCAGTTCTTC; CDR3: CASSVGLAGGYNEQFF
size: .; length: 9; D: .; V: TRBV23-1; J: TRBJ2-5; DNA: TGCGCCAGCAGTCCCCCGCAGTACTTC; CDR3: CASSPPQYF
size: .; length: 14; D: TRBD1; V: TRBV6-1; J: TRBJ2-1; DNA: TGTGCCAGCCGAAGTGGGACAGGGGTCAATGAGCAGTTCTTC; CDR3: CASRSGTGVNEQFF
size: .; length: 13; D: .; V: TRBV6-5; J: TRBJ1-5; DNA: TGTGCCAGCAGTTACTCAAACAATCAGCCCCAGCATTTT; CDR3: CASSYSNNQPQHF
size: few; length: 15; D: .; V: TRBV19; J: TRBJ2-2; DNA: TGTGCCAGTAGTCTGGATAGGTGGGTCACCGGGGAGCTGTTTTTT; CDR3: CASSLDRWVTGELFF
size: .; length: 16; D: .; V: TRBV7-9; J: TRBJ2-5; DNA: TGTGCCAGCAGCTTTCCTACGGGAGGGGGCCAGGAGACCCAGTACTTC; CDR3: CASSFPTGGGQETQYF
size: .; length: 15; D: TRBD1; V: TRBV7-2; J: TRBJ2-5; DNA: TGTGCCAGCTTAGACAGGGATGGGATTGGAGAGACCCAGTACTTC; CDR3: CASLDRDGIGETQYF
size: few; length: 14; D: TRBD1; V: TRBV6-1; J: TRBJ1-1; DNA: TGTGCCAGCAGTCCCGGACAGGGAAGGACTGAAGCTTTCTTT; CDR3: CASSPGQGRTEAFF
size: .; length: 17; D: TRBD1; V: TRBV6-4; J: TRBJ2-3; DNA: TGTGCCAGCAGTGACCTTAACACAGGGGGCGCTGCAGATACGCAGTATTTT; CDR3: CASSDLNTGGAADTQYF
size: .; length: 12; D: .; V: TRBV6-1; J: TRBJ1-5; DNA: TGTGCCAGCAGCTACCTTATGCAGCCCCAGCATTTT; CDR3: CASSYLMQPQHF
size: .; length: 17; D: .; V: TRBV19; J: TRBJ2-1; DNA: TGTGCCAGTAGACCAAGGGGGTGGGGACACTCCTACAATGAGCAGTTCTTC; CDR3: CASRPRGWGHSYNEQFF
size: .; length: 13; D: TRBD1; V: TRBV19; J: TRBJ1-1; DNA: TGTGCCAGTATCCTGGAGGGGGCAGTCGAAGCTTTCTTT; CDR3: CASILEGAVEAFF
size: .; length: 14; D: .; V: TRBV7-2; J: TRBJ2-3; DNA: TGTGCCAGCAGCCTCCGAGGTATCACAGATACGCAGTATTTT; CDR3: CASSLRGITDTQYF
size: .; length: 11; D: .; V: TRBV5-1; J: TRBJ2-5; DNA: TGCGCCAGCAGCTCGACTGAGACCCAGTACTTC; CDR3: CASSSTETQYF
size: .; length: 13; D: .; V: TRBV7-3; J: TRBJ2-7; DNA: TGTGCCAGCAGCTTAGGGCAGATCTACGAGCAGTACTTC; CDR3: CASSLGQIYEQYF
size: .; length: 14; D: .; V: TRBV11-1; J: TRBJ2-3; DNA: TGTGCCAGCAGCTTTGGACAGAACACAGATACGCAGTATTTT; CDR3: CASSFGQNTDTQYF
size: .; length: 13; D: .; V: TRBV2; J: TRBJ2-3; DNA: TGTGCCAGCAGGACCCAACCAGAGGATACGCAGTATTTT; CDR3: CASRTQPEDTQYF